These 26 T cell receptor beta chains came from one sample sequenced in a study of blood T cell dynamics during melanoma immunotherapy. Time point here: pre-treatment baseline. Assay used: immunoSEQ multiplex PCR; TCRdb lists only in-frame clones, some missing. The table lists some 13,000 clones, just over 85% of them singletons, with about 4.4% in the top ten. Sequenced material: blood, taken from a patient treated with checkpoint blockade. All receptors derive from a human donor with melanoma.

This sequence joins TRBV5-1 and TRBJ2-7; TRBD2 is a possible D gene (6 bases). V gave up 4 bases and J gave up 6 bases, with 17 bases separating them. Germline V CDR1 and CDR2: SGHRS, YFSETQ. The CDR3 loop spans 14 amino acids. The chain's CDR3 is CASSPGGYMGEQYF. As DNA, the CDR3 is TGCGCCAGCAGCCCCGGAGGGTATATGGGCGAGCAGTACTTC.

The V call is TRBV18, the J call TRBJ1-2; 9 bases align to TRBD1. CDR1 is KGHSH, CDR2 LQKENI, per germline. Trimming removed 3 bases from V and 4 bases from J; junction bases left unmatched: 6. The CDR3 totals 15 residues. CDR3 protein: CASSPSQGARYGYTF. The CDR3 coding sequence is TGTGCCAGCTCACCTTCACAGGGGGCGCGCTATGGCTACACCTTC.

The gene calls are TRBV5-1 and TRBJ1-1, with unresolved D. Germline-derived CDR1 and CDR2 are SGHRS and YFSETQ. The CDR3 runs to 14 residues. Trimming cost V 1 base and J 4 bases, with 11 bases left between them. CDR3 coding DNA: TGCGCCAGCAGCTTGATAGAAGGTGGCACTGAAGCTTTCTTT. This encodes CASSLIEGGTEAFF.

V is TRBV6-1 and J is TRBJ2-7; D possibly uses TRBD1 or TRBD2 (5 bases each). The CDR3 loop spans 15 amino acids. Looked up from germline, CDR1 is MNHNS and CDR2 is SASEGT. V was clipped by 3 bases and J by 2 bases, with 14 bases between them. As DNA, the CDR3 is TGTGCCAGCAGTGATCTGGGGGTCGTTCCCTACGAGCAGTACTTC. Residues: CASSDLGVVPYEQYF.

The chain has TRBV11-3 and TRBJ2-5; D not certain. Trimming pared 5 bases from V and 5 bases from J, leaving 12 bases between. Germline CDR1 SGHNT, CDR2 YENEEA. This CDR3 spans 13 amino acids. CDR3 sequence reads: CASSPPGLETQYF. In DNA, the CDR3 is TGTGCCAGCAGCCCCCCAGGCTTGGAGACCCAGTACTTC.

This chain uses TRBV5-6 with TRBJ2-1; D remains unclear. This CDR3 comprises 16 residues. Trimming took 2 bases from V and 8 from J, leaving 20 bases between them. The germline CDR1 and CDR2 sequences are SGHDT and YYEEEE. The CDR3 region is CASSFRPAKPYDEQFF. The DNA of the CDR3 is TGTGCCAGCAGCTTTCGGCCAGCCAAACCCTATGATGAGCAGTTCTTC.

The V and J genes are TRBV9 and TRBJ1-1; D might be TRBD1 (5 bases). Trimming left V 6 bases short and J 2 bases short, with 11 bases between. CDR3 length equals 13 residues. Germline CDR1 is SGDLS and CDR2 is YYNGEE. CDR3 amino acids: CASTLRENTEAFF. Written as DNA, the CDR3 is TGTGCCAGCACCCTCAGGGAAAACACTGAAGCTTTCTTT.

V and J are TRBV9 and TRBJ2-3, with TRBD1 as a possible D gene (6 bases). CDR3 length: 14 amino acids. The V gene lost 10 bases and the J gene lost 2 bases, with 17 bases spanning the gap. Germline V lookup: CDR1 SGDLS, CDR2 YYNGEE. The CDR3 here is CAGARDTNTDTQYF. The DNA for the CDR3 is TGTGCCGGAGCTCGGGACACCAACACAGATACGCAGTATTTT. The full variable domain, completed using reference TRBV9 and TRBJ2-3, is DSGVTQTPKHLITATGQRVTLRCSPRSGDLSVYWYQQSLDQGLQFLIQYYNGEERAKGNILERFSAQQFPDLHSELNLSSLELGDSALYFCAGARDTNTDTQYFGPGTRLTVL.

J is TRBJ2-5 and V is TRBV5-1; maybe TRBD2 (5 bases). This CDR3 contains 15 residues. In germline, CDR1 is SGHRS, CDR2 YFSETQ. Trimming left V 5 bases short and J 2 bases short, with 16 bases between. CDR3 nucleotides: TGCGCCAGCAGTCTGGGGAGTCTAGAGCAAGAGACCCAGTACTTC. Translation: CASSLGSLEQETQYF.

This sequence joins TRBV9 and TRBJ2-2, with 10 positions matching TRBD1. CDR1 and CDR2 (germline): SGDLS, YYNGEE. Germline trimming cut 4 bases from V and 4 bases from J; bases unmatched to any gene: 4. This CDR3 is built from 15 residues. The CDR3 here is CASSRTGGGTGELFF. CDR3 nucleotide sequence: TGTGCCAGCAGCCGGACAGGGGGAGGCACCGGGGAGCTGTTTTTT.

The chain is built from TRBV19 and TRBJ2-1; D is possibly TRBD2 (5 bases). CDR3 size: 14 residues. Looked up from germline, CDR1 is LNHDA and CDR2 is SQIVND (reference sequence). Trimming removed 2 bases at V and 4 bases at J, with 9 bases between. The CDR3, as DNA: TGTGCCAGTAGTATACTTGGCGGGTACAATGAGCAGTTCTTC. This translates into CASSILGGYNEQFF.

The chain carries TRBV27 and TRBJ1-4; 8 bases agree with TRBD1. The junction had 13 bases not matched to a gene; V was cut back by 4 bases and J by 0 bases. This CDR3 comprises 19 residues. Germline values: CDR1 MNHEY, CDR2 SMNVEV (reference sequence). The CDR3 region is CASSSAGNGQGATNEKLFF. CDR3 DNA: TGTGCCAGCAGTTCGGCGGGTAACGGACAGGGTGCAACTAATGAAAAACTGTTTTTT.

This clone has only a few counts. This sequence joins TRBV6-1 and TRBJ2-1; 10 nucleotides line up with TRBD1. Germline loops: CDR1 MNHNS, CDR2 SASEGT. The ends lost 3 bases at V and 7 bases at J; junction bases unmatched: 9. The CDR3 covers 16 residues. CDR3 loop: CASSDGMGQGNNEQFF. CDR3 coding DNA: TGTGCCAGCAGTGACGGCATGGGACAGGGGAATAATGAGCAGTTCTTC.

DNA for the CDR3: TGTGCCAGCTCACAGGGGGCTGCGAACACCGGGGAGCTGTTTTTT. Residues: CASSQGAANTGELFF. This sequence joins TRBV18 and TRBJ2-2; TRBD1 matches at 7 bases. CDR1 and CDR2 (germline): KGHSH, LQKENI. The trim removed 4 bases at V and 0 bases at J, leaving 2 bases unmatched. CDR3 size: 15 residues.

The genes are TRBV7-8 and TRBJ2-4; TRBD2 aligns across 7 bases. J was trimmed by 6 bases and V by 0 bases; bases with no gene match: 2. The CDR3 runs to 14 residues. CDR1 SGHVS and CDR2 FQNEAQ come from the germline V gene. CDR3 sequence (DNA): TGTGCCAGCAGCTTAGCAGGGAGGGGAAACATTCAGTACTTC. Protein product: CASSLAGRGNIQYF.

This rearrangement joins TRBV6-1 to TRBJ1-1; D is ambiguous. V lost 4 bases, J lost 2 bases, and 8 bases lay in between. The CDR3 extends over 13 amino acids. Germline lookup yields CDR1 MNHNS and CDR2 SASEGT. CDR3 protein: CASSVGYNTEAFF. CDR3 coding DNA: TGTGCCAGCAGTGTGGGGTATAACACTGAAGCTTTCTTT.

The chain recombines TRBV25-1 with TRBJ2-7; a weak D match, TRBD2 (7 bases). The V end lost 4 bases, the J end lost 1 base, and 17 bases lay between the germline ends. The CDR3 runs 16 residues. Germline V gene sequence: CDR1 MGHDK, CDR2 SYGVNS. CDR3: CASSASGGAGSYEQYF. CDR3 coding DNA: TGTGCCAGCAGTGCCTCTGGGGGGGCCGGTTCCTACGAGCAGTACTTC.

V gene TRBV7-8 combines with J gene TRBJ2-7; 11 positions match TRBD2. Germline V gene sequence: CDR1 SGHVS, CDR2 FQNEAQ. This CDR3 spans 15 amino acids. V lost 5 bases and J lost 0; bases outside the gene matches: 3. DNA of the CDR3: TGTGCCAGCAGCCCGACTAGCGGGACCTCCTACGAGCAGTACTTC. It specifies CASSPTSGTSYEQYF.

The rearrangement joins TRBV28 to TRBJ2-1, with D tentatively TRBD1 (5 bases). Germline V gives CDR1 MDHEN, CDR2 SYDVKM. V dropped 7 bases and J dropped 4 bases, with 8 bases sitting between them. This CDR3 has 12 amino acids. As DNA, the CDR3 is TGTGCCAGCAATAAGGGGTACAATGAGCAGTTCTTC. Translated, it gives CASNKGYNEQFF.

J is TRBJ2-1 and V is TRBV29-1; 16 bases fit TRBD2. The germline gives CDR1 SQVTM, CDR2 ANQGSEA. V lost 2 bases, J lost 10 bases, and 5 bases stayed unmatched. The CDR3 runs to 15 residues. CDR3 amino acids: CSVEWGLAGGYEQFF. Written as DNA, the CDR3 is TGCAGCGTTGAATGGGGACTAGCGGGAGGGTACGAGCAGTTCTTC.

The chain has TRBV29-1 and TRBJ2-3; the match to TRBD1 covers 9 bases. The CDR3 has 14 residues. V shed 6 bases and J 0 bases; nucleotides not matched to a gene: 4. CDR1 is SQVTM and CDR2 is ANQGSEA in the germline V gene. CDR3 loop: CSVNRGPSTDTQYF. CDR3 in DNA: TGCAGCGTAAACAGGGGGCCGAGCACAGATACGCAGTATTTT.

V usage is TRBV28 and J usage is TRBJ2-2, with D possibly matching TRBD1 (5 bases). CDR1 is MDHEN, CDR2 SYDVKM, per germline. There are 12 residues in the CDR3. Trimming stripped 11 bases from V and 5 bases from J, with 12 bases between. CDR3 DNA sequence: TGTGCCGCGCAGGGAAGGACCGGGGAGCTGTTTTTT. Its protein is CAAQGRTGELFF.

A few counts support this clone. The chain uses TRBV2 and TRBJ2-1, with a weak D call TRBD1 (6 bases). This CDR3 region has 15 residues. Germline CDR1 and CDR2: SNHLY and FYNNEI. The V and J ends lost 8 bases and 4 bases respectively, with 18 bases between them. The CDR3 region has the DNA TGTGCCAGCCGGCTTGGACAGTCCCTGTACAATGAGCAGTTCTTC. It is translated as CASRLGQSLYNEQFF.

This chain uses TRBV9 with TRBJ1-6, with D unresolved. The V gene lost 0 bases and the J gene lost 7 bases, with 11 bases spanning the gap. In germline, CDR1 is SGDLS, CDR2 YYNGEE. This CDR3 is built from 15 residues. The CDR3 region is CASSVDGIGNSPLHF. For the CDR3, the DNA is TGTGCCAGCAGCGTAGACGGGATTGGGAATTCACCCCTCCACTTT.

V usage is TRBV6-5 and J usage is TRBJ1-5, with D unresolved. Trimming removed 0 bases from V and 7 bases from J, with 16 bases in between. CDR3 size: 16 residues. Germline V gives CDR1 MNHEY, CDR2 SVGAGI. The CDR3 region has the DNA TGTGCCAGCAGTTACTCTGCAGCCCCTGGGATCCAGCCCCAGCATTTT. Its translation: CASSYSAAPGIQPQHF.

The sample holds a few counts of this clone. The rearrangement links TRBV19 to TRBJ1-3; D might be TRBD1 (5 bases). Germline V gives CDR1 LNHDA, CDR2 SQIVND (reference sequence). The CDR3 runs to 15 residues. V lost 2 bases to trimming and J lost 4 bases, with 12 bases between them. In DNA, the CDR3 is TGTGCCAGTAGTATACCCGGGACGGAAGGAAACACCATATATTTT. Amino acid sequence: CASSIPGTEGNTIYF. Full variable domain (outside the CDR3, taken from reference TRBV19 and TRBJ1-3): DGGITQSPKYLFRKEGQNVTLSCEQNLNHDAMYWYRQDPGQGLRLIYYSQIVNDFQKGDIAEGYSVSREKKESFPLTVTSAQKNPTAFYLCASSIPGTEGNTIYFGEGSWLTVV.